The source of this TCR beta chain is a study of blood T cell repertoires in COVID-19. Study context: Both acute and convalescent COVID-19 samples were obtained from the United States, Italy and Spain.

Trimming pared 1 base from V and 5 bases from J, leaving 9 bases between. Germline-derived CDR1 and CDR2 are LGHDT and YNNKEL (reference sequence). CDR3 length: 14 amino acids. In the authors' methods: It was from reference gene primer amplification that nucleated cell counts were estimated. Data came from immunoSEQ multiplex PCR; TCRdb stores just in-frame clones and leaves some out. The DNA gave D and trimming, while V, J and clone size come from that table. The sample records more than 85,000 clones, about 80% being singletons. This chain uses TRBV3-1 (or the pseudogene TRBV3-2) with TRBJ1-5; D gene uncertain. Input material: peripheral blood. The receptor comes from a man between 65 and 85 years old with acute or convalescent COVID-19. The CDR3 nucleotides are TGTGCCAGCAGCCAAGGCAGTCGCCATCAGCCCCAGCATTTT. This sequence encodes CASSQGSRHQPQHF.